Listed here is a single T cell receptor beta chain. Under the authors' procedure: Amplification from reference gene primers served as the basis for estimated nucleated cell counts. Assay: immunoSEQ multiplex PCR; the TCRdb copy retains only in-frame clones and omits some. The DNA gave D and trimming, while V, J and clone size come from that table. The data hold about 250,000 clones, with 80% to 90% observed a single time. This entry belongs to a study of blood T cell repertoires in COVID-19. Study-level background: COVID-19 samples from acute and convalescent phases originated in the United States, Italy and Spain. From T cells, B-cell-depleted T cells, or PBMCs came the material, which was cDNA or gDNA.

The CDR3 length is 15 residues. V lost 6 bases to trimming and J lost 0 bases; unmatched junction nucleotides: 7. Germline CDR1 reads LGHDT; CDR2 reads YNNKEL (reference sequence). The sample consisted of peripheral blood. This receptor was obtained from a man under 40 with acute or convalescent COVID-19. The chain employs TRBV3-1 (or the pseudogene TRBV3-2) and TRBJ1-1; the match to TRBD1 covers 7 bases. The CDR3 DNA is TGTGCCAGCAGTCCCAGGGGGACAATGAACACTGAAGCTTTCTTT. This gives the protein CASSPRGTMNTEAFF.